A selection of T cell receptor beta chains follows, all from one sample in a study of blood T cell repertoires in COVID-19. The table came from immunoSEQ multiplex PCR; TCRdb's copy has only in-frame clones and leaves some out. The sample includes some 120,000 clones, approximately 87% of them seen just once. Sequencing was performed on peripheral blood. These receptors were collected from a man in his fifties or sixties with acute or convalescent COVID-19. The CDR3 runs from the conserved cysteine through the conserved F or W. The order of the fields is D gene, J gene, V gene, clone size, CDR3 DNA, CDR3 protein. D genes are given only for firm matches. Expanded clones are given a class, and other clones once, few, many or no size at all.

D gene: NA; J gene: TRBJ1-2; V gene: TRBV6-5; clone size: NA; CDR3 DNA: TGTGCCAGCACCTCTGGGGCCGGAAACTTCTATGGCTACACCTTC; CDR3 protein: CASTSGAGNFYGYTF
D gene: TRBD1; J gene: TRBJ1-2; V gene: TRBV24-1; clone size: NA; CDR3 DNA: TGTGCCACCAGTGGCCCATCGACAGGGAATGGCTACACCTTC; CDR3 protein: CATSGPSTGNGYTF
D gene: NA; J gene: TRBJ2-4; V gene: TRBV6-2/TRBV6-3; clone size: NA; CDR3 DNA: TGTGCCAGCAGTCCCCTACGGGACATTCAGTACTTC; CDR3 protein: CASSPLRDIQYF
D gene: TRBD2; J gene: TRBJ2-5; V gene: TRBV11-2; clone size: NA; CDR3 DNA: TGTGCCAGCATCCTAGGGAAAGCTAGCGGGGCTCAAGAGACCCAGTACTTC; CDR3 protein: CASILGKASGAQETQYF
D gene: TRBD1; J gene: TRBJ2-1; V gene: TRBV18; clone size: NA; CDR3 DNA: TGTGCCAGCTCACCCACCGGGACAGGGGACAATGAGCAGTTCTTC; CDR3 protein: CASSPTGTGDNEQFF
D gene: NA; J gene: TRBJ1-1; V gene: TRBV12-3/TRBV12-4; clone size: few; CDR3 DNA: TGTGCCAGCAGTCCCGGTTTTGAGACTGAAGCTTTCTTT; CDR3 protein: CASSPGFETEAFF
D gene: NA; J gene: TRBJ2-7; V gene: TRBV9; clone size: NA; CDR3 DNA: TGTGCCAGCAGCGTAGGGGCAGAACCCTACGAGCAGTACTTC; CDR3 protein: CASSVGAEPYEQYF
D gene: NA; J gene: TRBJ2-3; V gene: TRBV4-3; clone size: few; CDR3 DNA: TGCGCCAGCAGCCAAGACTACCAAAGCACAGATACGCAGTATTTT; CDR3 protein: CASSQDYQSTDTQYF
D gene: NA; J gene: TRBJ2-5; V gene: TRBV7-9; clone size: NA; CDR3 DNA: TGTGCCAGCAGCTCCTCAACGGTGGAAGAGACCCAGTACTTC; CDR3 protein: CASSSSTVEETQYF
D gene: NA; J gene: TRBJ2-3; V gene: TRBV30; clone size: NA; CDR3 DNA: TGTGCCTGGAAGAAAAGGGACATCACAGATACGCAGTATTTT; CDR3 protein: CAWKKRDITDTQYF
D gene: TRBD1; J gene: TRBJ1-1; V gene: TRBV6-2/TRBV6-3; clone size: many; CDR3 DNA: TGTGCCAGCAGTAGGGGGCCTGAAGCTTTCTTT; CDR3 protein: CASSRGPEAFF
D gene: NA; J gene: TRBJ2-3; V gene: TRBV10-3; clone size: NA; CDR3 DNA: TGTGCCATCAGTGAGGGGGAGGCCACAGATACGCAGTATTTT; CDR3 protein: CAISEGEATDTQYF
D gene: NA; J gene: TRBJ1-1; V gene: TRBV5-4; clone size: NA; CDR3 DNA: TGTGCCAGCAGCCCCGGGACACAGAACACTGAAGCTTTCTTT; CDR3 protein: CASSPGTQNTEAFF
D gene: NA; J gene: TRBJ2-1; V gene: TRBV5-1; clone size: NA; CDR3 DNA: TGCGCCAGCAGCTTTAGCGGCAATGAGCAGTTCTTC; CDR3 protein: CASSFSGNEQFF
D gene: TRBD2; J gene: TRBJ2-5; V gene: TRBV11-1; clone size: once; CDR3 DNA: TGTGCCAGCAGCTCCGGACTAGCGGAGACCCAGTACTTC; CDR3 protein: CASSSGLAETQYF
D gene: NA; J gene: TRBJ1-6; V gene: TRBV4-1; clone size: NA; CDR3 DNA: TGCGCCAGCAGCCCTGGGGGGGCTGCGACACCCCTCCACTTT; CDR3 protein: CASSPGGAATPLHF
D gene: TRBD1; J gene: TRBJ2-7; V gene: TRBV10-3; clone size: NA; CDR3 DNA: TGTGCCATCAGTGGTGGAGAAAACAGGGGACCCAGCGAGCAGTACTTC; CDR3 protein: CAISGGENRGPSEQYF
D gene: NA; J gene: TRBJ1-1; V gene: TRBV10-3; clone size: NA; CDR3 DNA: TGTGCCATCCGGGCCGGGATCGGCACTGAAGCTTTCTTT; CDR3 protein: CAIRAGIGTEAFF
D gene: NA; J gene: TRBJ1-2; V gene: TRBV6-1; clone size: NA; CDR3 DNA: TGTGCCAGCAGTGAATCCGGTCCCTATGGCTACACCTTC; CDR3 protein: CASSESGPYGYTF
D gene: TRBD2; J gene: TRBJ2-7; V gene: TRBV9; clone size: NA; CDR3 DNA: TGTGCCAGCAGCGCTAGCGGCACCTACGAGCAGTACTTC; CDR3 protein: CASSASGTYEQYF
D gene: TRBD1; J gene: TRBJ1-1; V gene: TRBV6-2/TRBV6-3; clone size: NA; CDR3 DNA: TGTGCCAGCAGTACACGGGACAGGGGGTACCTGAACACTGAAGCTTTCTTT; CDR3 protein: CASSTRDRGYLNTEAFF
D gene: TRBD2; J gene: TRBJ2-3; V gene: TRBV7-2; clone size: NA; CDR3 DNA: TGTGCCAGCAGCTCGACTAGCGGGAGGGGGAGGACAGATACGCAGTATTTT; CDR3 protein: CASSSTSGRGRTDTQYF
D gene: TRBD1; J gene: TRBJ2-3; V gene: TRBV2; clone size: NA; CDR3 DNA: TGTGCCAGCAGGGTGCGACCAGGGGGTTACACAGATACGCAGTATTTT; CDR3 protein: CASRVRPGGYTDTQYF
D gene: NA; J gene: TRBJ1-5; V gene: TRBV19; clone size: NA; CDR3 DNA: TGTGCCAGTACCCCAGGGGCGGATCAGCCCCAGCATTTT; CDR3 protein: CASTPGADQPQHF
D gene: NA; J gene: TRBJ2-3; V gene: TRBV6-5; clone size: NA; CDR3 DNA: TGTGCCGTACTCAGGACAGCCAGCACAGATACGCAGTATTTT; CDR3 protein: CAVLRTASTDTQYF
D gene: TRBD1; J gene: TRBJ2-2; V gene: TRBV6-5; clone size: NA; CDR3 DNA: TGTGCCAGCAACCCCGACAGGGCGAACACCGGGGAGCTGTTTTTT; CDR3 protein: CASNPDRANTGELFF
D gene: TRBD2; J gene: TRBJ2-1; V gene: TRBV9; clone size: NA; CDR3 DNA: TGTGCCAGCAGCGTAGGCGGGAGAAGCGGCAATGAGCAGTTCTTC; CDR3 protein: CASSVGGRSGNEQFF
D gene: NA; J gene: TRBJ2-2; V gene: TRBV19; clone size: once; CDR3 DNA: TGTGCCAGTAGTATAAACGGGGGTAACACCGGGGAGCTGTTTTTT; CDR3 protein: CASSINGGNTGELFF
D gene: NA; J gene: TRBJ2-1; V gene: TRBV2; clone size: NA; CDR3 DNA: TGTGCCAGCAAACTAGAACCCTACAATGAGCAGTTCTTC; CDR3 protein: CASKLEPYNEQFF
D gene: TRBD2; J gene: TRBJ2-5; V gene: TRBV28; clone size: few; CDR3 DNA: TGTGCCAGCAGTCACCCTTGGACTAGCGGAAGACAAGAGACCCAGTACTTC; CDR3 protein: CASSHPWTSGRQETQYF
D gene: NA; J gene: TRBJ2-6; V gene: TRBV29-1; clone size: once; CDR3 DNA: TGCAGCGTCGGGACAATAAGCTCTGGGGCCAACGTCCTGACTTTC; CDR3 protein: CSVGTISSGANVLTF
D gene: TRBD2; J gene: TRBJ2-4; V gene: TRBV28; clone size: few; CDR3 DNA: TGTGCCAGCAGATTAGCGGGAGCGGTACAAGGTGGCAAAAACATTCAGTACTTC; CDR3 protein: CASRLAGAVQGGKNIQYF
D gene: TRBD2; J gene: TRBJ2-2; V gene: TRBV5-1; clone size: NA; CDR3 DNA: TGCGCCAGCAGCGGGACTAGCGGGAGCACCGGGGAGCTGTTTTTT; CDR3 protein: CASSGTSGSTGELFF
D gene: TRBD1; J gene: TRBJ2-7; V gene: TRBV2; clone size: NA; CDR3 DNA: TGTGCCAGCAGCGACAGGGGAAGGGATTACGAGCAGTACTTC; CDR3 protein: CASSDRGRDYEQYF
D gene: TRBD2; J gene: TRBJ2-2; V gene: TRBV7-9; clone size: NA; CDR3 DNA: TGTGCCAGCAGTTGGGGACTAGCGGGAGGTACCGGGGAGCTGTTTTTT; CDR3 protein: CASSWGLAGGTGELFF
D gene: NA; J gene: TRBJ2-3; V gene: TRBV10-1; clone size: NA; CDR3 DNA: TGCGCCAGCAGTGGAACGGCCTCGGGTCTTCTCCCCACAGATACGCAGTATTTT; CDR3 protein: CASSGTASGLLPTDTQYF
D gene: NA; J gene: TRBJ2-1; V gene: TRBV9; clone size: NA; CDR3 DNA: TGTGCCAGCAGCGTAGACCTAGCGCCGGCTACTGAGCAGTTCTTC; CDR3 protein: CASSVDLAPATEQFF
D gene: NA; J gene: TRBJ2-3; V gene: TRBV4-3; clone size: NA; CDR3 DNA: TGCGCCAGCAGCCATACGTCGGGAGTAGGAGATACGCAGTATTTT; CDR3 protein: CASSHTSGVGDTQYF
D gene: TRBD2; J gene: TRBJ2-2; V gene: TRBV28; clone size: NA; CDR3 DNA: TGTGCCAGCAGTGCCGGGACTAGGGACACCGGGGAGCTGTTTTTT; CDR3 protein: CASSAGTRDTGELFF
D gene: NA; J gene: TRBJ2-2; V gene: TRBV29-1; clone size: NA; CDR3 DNA: TGCAGCGTTGAAGCAGGGAAGAACACCGGGGAGCTGTTTTTT; CDR3 protein: CSVEAGKNTGELFF
D gene: TRBD2; J gene: TRBJ2-1; V gene: TRBV7-2; clone size: NA; CDR3 DNA: TGTGCCAGCAGCTCAAGGACTAGCGGGATTGAGCAGTTCTTC; CDR3 protein: CASSSRTSGIEQFF
D gene: NA; J gene: TRBJ1-6; V gene: TRBV28; clone size: NA; CDR3 DNA: TGTGCCAGCAGTTTATCACGGGGCCGGGGGGATTCACCCCTCCACTTT; CDR3 protein: CASSLSRGRGDSPLHF